Listed here is a single T cell receptor (beta chain). The antigen remains undetermined. Regarding treatment: roughly 10-day PBMC culture with coronavirus spike peptide pools or control peptides (ViraFEST assay). According to the study, CD4+ T cells from the unexposed donor were gathered ahead of the COVID-19 pandemic (2011-2018). The Oncomine TCR Beta short-read assay generated sequence data from the DNA of cultured CD4+ T cells. From the PCR reads, TCRdb called clonotypes with MiXCR, one entry per CDR3 protein. The table lists thousands of distinct CDR3 sequences, more than 35% of them singletons, with more than 11% in the top ten. Germline-derived CDR1 and CDR2 are MNHEY and SMNVEV (reference sequence). The ends were cut back, 4 bases at V and 5 bases at J, with 9 bases in the middle. This CDR3 is built from 13 residues. This sample was taken from a study of vaccination and CD4 T cells after COVID-19.

J is TRBJ2-1 and V is TRBV27; D not resolved. This sequence was found in a human donor in good health. Sequencing used CD4+ T cells from blood, cultured in vitro. CDR3 DNA sequence: TGTGCCAGCAGTTCTGGGGTCCACAATGAGCAGTTCTTC. Translation: CASSSGVHNEQFF.